This T cell receptor (beta chain) was recovered during a study of identical twins' blood T cells. This CDR3 contains 15 residues. The germline V and J ends were trimmed by 2 bases and 4 bases, with 12 bases remaining between them. TCRdb redid the calling of the 5' RACE reads with MiXCR, one entry per CDR3 protein. Found here are 400,000 or so distinct CDR3 sequences, approximately 30% of them singletons; the top ten hold about 6%. The material sequenced was PBMCs. This chain uses TRBV12-3 or TRBV12-4 with TRBJ1-5; D is undetermined. The receptor was isolated from a woman aged 18-49 years in good health. Here the CDR3 DNA reads TGTGCCAGCAGTTTAAGGATAAGCGGTAATCAGCCCCAGCATTTT. It encodes CASSLRISGNQPQHF.